The 13 T cell receptor beta chains below were found in one sample sequenced in a study of blood T cell repertoires in COVID-19. TCRdb's table, derived via immunoSEQ multiplex PCR, lists solely in-frame clones and lacks some. The sample contains some 240,000 clones, about nine tenths of which appear only once. The source material was peripheral blood. All receptors derive from a man aged 60 to 75 who had recovered from COVID-19.

The chain couples TRBV7-9 to TRBJ1-2; 7 positions match TRBD1. The V and J ends lost 2 bases and 8 bases, in that order; junction bases with no gene match: 8. The CDR3 runs 14 residues. CDR1 and CDR2 from the germline V gene are SEHNR and FQNEAQ (reference sequence). CDR3 region: CASSLIGTDRGYTF. The CDR3, as DNA: TGTGCCAGCAGCTTAATCGGGACAGATCGCGGCTACACCTTC. Complete variable domain (other parts from reference TRBV7-9 and TRBJ1-2): DTGVSQNPRHKITKRGQNVTFRCDPISEHNRLYWYRQTLGQGPEFLTYFQNEAQLEKSRLLSDRFSAERPKGSFSTLEIQRTEQGDSAMYLCASSLIGTDRGYTFGSGTRLTVV.

The J gene is TRBJ1-4, the V gene TRBV19; weak D call: TRBD1 (6 bases). V was trimmed by 6 bases and J by 0 bases, leaving 14 bases between them. Per the germline V gene, CDR1 is LNHDA and CDR2 is SQIVND (reference sequence). The CDR3 consists of 16 residues. CDR3 residues: CASSYRVDATNEKLFF. DNA for the CDR3: TGTGCCAGTAGCTACAGGGTTGACGCAACTAATGAAAAACTGTTTTTT.

The chain recombines TRBV5-1 with TRBJ2-1; 11 bases are shared with TRBD1. The germline V gene has CDR1 SGHRS and CDR2 YFSETQ. This CDR3 is 15 amino acids long. V gave up 4 bases and J gave up 7 bases; unmatched junction bases: 7. CDR3: CASSPGTGGINEQFF. DNA of the CDR3: TGCGCCAGCAGCCCAGGGACAGGGGGAATAAATGAGCAGTTCTTC.

This clone appeared once. The rearrangement uses TRBV7-9 and TRBJ2-7; perhaps TRBD1 as D (7 bases). Germline values: CDR1 SEHNR, CDR2 FQNEAQ (reference sequence). V was pared by 5 bases and J by 3 bases, with 17 bases between. The CDR3 is made up of 15 amino acids. This CDR3 reads CASSPGDSKNYEQYF. Here the CDR3 DNA reads TGTGCCAGCAGCCCGGGGGACAGCAAAAACTACGAGCAGTACTTC.

The CDR3 sequence is CASGFEGGELFF. The DNA for the CDR3 is TGTGCTAGTGGTTTCGAGGGAGGGGAGCTGTTTTTT. The rearrangement links TRBV12-5 to TRBJ2-2, with D perhaps TRBD2 (5 bases). CDR1 is LGHNT and CDR2 is FRNRAP in the germline V gene. CDR3 length: 12 amino acids. The germline V and J ends were trimmed by 3 bases and 8 bases, with 7 bases remaining between them.

This chain connects TRBV20-1 to TRBJ1-5; possibly TRBD1 for D (5 bases). The V end was cut by 3 bases, the J end by 2 bases, with 26 bases between. Germline assignment: CDR1 DFQATT and CDR2 SNEGSKA (reference sequence). CDR3 length: 19 amino acids. This CDR3 is CSASGYWATSGGGNQPQHF. The CDR3 nucleotides are TGCAGTGCTAGTGGGTACTGGGCTACTTCCGGGGGGGGCAATCAGCCCCAGCATTTT.

This clone was detected only once. The chain has TRBV18 and TRBJ2-7, with TRBD2 matching 7 bases. Germline trimming cut 6 bases from V and 5 bases from J; bases unmatched to any gene: 4. This CDR3 is built from 12 residues. CDR1 is KGHSH and CDR2 is LQKENI in the germline V gene. CDR3 region: CASSEGGNEQYF. CDR3 coding DNA: TGTGCCAGCTCCGAGGGAGGGAACGAGCAGTACTTC.

This clone was found a few times. J is TRBJ2-1 and V is TRBV19, with D possibly matching TRBD2 (5 bases). The CDR3 has 15 amino acids. Trimming shortened V by 5 bases and J by 5 bases, and 16 bases separated the two germline ends. Germline CDR1 LNHDA, CDR2 SQIVND (reference sequence). The CDR3 DNA reads TGTGCCAGTAGTTATAGCGTGAAAACCAACAATGAGCAGTTCTTC. This translates into CASSYSVKTNNEQFF.

This chain links TRBV29-1 with TRBJ1-3, with D possibly TRBD1 on 5 matching bases. Germline V CDR1 and CDR2: SQVTM, ANQGSEA. The CDR3 totals 12 residues. V gave up 7 bases and J gave up 3 bases, with 10 bases separating them. The CDR3 here is CSAQGLGNTIYF. CDR3 DNA: TGCAGCGCCCAGGGACTTGGAAACACCATATATTTT.

The rearrangement joins TRBV6-5 to TRBJ1-4; the D is unclear. The CDR3 runs to 16 residues. V was clipped by 3 bases and J by 2 bases, with 13 bases between them. The germline V gene has CDR1 MNHEY and CDR2 SVGAGI. CDR3 sequence reads: CASSYWQFSTNEKLFF. As DNA, the CDR3 is TGTGCCAGCAGTTATTGGCAGTTCAGTACTAATGAAAAACTGTTTTTT.

The J gene is TRBJ1-3, the V gene TRBV5-5, with unresolved D. The germline CDR1 and CDR2 sequences are SGHKS and YYEKEE (reference sequence). The CDR3 runs 13 residues. V was clipped by 9 bases and J by 4 bases, with 14 bases between them. CDR3 loop: CATSPARGNTIYF. The CDR3 DNA is TGTGCCACCTCCCCCGCCAGGGGAAACACCATATATTTT. Full variable domain (rest looked up from reference TRBV5-5 and TRBJ1-3): DAGVTQSPTHLIKTRGQQVTLRCSPISGHKSVSWYQQVLGQGPQFIFQYYEKEERGRGNFPDRFSARQFPNYSSELNVNALLLGDSALYLCATSPARGNTIYFGEGSWLTVV.

The rearrangement uses TRBV9 and TRBJ1-6; D call uncertain. The V end was cut by 3 bases, the J end by 0 bases, with 10 bases between. The CDR3 contains 16 residues. Germline V gene sequence: CDR1 SGDLS, CDR2 YYNGEE. CDR3 amino acids: CASSGPVSSYNSPLHF. CDR3 sequence (DNA): TGTGCCAGCAGCGGTCCGGTGAGCTCCTATAATTCACCCCTCCACTTT.

This clone was observed once. The CDR3 reads CASSFGDYVYNEQFF. As DNA, the CDR3 is TGCGCCAGCAGCTTTGGGGACTATGTCTACAATGAGCAGTTCTTC. The chain couples TRBV5-1 to TRBJ2-1; 7 nucleotides line up with TRBD2. From germline, CDR1 is SGHRS and CDR2 YFSETQ. The CDR3 loop spans 15 amino acids. V shed 2 bases, J shed 3 bases, and the junction held 5 bases outside the gene matches.